Below, one T cell receptor beta chain is given with its context. As yet, its antigen is unknown. The V end was cut by 4 bases, the J end by 0 bases, with 14 bases between. Per germline, CDR1 LGHNA and CDR2 YNFKEQ. The CDR3 is made up of 16 amino acids. In corrective heart surgery, resections were taken, and these provided the thymus tissue. This sample is drawn from a study of human thymus T cells. Only in-frame clones appear in the TCRdb table, and some are missing; sequencing was by immunoSEQ multiplex PCR. The sample holds roughly 120,000 clones; just under 95% are singletons and the top ten take roughly 0.024%. Study-wide points: There were highly overlapping thymic repertoires among unrelated individuals, as related research reported.

The receptor comes from a boy younger than two with a congenital heart defect but otherwise immunologically healthy. V and J are TRBV4-2 and TRBJ2-3; D call uncertain. Material: thymus tissue. The CDR3 coding sequence is TGTGCCAGCAGCCTGATTGACCTAGTGAGCACAGATACGCAGTATTTT. This codes for CASSLIDLVSTDTQYF.